This T cell receptor (beta chain) was recovered during a study of T cells in localized non-small cell lung cancer. The repertoire was sequenced with immunoSEQ multiplex PCR; TCRdb's copy has only in-frame clones and lacks some. The repertoire includes under 55,000 clones, around 81% of them detected once, and roughly 4.9% sits in the top ten. Per the germline V gene, CDR1 is SNHLY and CDR2 is FYNNEI. CDR3 length: 14 residues. Points on this clone: A junction end diverges from the germline sequence, so it may reflect a read error. Other DNA sequences in the sample encode the same CDR3.

Here the sequenced sample was PBMCs, taken before any cancer treatment. The rearrangement links TRBV2 to TRBJ1-6; D call uncertain. The source is a woman aged 40-70 years with stage II lung adenocarcinoma. The CDR3 sequence is CASSGSGSNSPLHF. The CDR3 nucleotides read TGTGCCTCCAGTGGCTCGGGCAGTAATTCACCCCTCCATTTT.